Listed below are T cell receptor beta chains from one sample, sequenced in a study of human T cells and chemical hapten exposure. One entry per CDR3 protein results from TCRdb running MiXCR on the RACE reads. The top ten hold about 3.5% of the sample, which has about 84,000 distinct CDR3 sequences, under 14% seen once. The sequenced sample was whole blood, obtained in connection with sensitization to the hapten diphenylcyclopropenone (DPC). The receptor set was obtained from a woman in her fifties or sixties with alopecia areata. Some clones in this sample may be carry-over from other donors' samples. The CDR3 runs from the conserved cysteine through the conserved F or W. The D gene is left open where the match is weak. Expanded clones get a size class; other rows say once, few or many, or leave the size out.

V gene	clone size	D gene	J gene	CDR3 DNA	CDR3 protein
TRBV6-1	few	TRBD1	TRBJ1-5	TGTGCCAGCAGTGGGGGACAGGGGGCGAGCAATCAGCCCCAGCATTTT	CASSGGQGASNQPQHF
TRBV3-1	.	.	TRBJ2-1	TGTGCCAGCAGCCAAGTCATTAGGGCCTGGGATGAGCAGTTCTTC	CASSQVIRAWDEQFF
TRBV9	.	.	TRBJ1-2	TGTGCCAGCAGCGAGGGGATCTATGGCTACACCTTC	CASSEGIYGYTF
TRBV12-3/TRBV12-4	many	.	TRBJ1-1	TGTGCCAGCAGGCATCAGGTGAGAGGGACTGAAGCTTTCTTT	CASRHQVRGTEAFF
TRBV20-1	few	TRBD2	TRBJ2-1	TGCAGTGCTAGCTTTGGGCTAGCGGAGAATGAGCAGTTCTTC	CSASFGLAENEQFF
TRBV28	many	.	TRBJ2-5	TGTGCCAGCAGTTTGCCAGGAGAAGAGACCCAGTACTTC	CASSLPGEETQYF
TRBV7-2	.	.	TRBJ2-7	TGTGCCAGCAGCCCAGGGGTCCGATTGGAGCAGTACTTC	CASSPGVRLEQYF
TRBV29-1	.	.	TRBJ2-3	TGCACCCTCCGGCGGGGCACAGATACGCAGTATTTT	CTLRRGTDTQYF
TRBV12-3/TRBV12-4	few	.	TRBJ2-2	TGTGCCAGCAGTCCTAACAGGGCCGCCGGGGAGCTGTTTTTT	CASSPNRAAGELFF
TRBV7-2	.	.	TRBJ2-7	TGTGCCAGCAGCTTATGGGGGTCTACCTCCTACGAGCAGTACTTC	CASSLWGSTSYEQYF
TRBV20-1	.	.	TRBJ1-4	TGCAGTGCTAGAGAATGGGGCAGTGCAACTAATGAAAAACTGTTTTTT	CSAREWGSATNEKLFF
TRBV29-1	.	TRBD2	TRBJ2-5	TGCAGCGTTGAAGATTTCGGACTAGATTTAGAGACCCAGTACTTC	CSVEDFGLDLETQYF
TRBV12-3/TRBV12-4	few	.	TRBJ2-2	TGTGCCAGCACCTCCGGGAGGACAGGGCACACCGGGGAGCTGTTTTTT	CASTSGRTGHTGELFF
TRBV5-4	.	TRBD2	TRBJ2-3	TGTGCCAGCAGCCTTAGCGGGAGGGCCCTAAATACGCAGTATTTT	CASSLSGRALNTQYF
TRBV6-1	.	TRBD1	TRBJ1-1	TGTGCCAGCACCCCTCGACAGGGGGCCGGCACTGAAGCTTTCTTT	CASTPRQGAGTEAFF
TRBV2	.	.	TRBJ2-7	TGTGCCAGCATTGGGACACAGGCCTCCTACGAGCAGTACTTC	CASIGTQASYEQYF
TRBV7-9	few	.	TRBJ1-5	TGTGCCAGCAGCTTGGGGGATACGCATCAGCCCCAGCATTTT	CASSLGDTHQPQHF
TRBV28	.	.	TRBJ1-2	TGTGCCAGCAGTACAAGAAACTATGGCTACACCTTC	CASSTRNYGYTF
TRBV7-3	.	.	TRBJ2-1	TGTGCCAGCAGCTTGGACCGGGACCCCTACAATGAGCAGTTCTTC	CASSLDRDPYNEQFF
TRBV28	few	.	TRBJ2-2	TGTGCCAGCAGTTTGGTAAGCGCCGGATCCGGGGAGCTGTTTTTT	CASSLVSAGSGELFF
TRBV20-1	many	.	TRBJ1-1	TGCAGTGCTAGGAGGGCAGGGGTGAACACTGAAGCTTTCTTT	CSARRAGVNTEAFF
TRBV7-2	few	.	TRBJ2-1	TGTGCCAGCAGCTTAGGTTTTAGCGGCAACTCCTACAATGAGCAGTTCTTC	CASSLGFSGNSYNEQFF
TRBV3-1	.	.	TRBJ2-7	TGTGCCAGCAGCCAAGACTGGGCAGGAGGACTCGAGCAGTACTTC	CASSQDWAGGLEQYF
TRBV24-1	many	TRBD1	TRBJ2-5	TGTGCCACCAGTGAAGGGGGACAGCAAGAGACCCAGTACTTC	CATSEGGQQETQYF
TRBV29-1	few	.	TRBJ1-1	TGCAGCGTTGAATTGGGCAGGGGGAACACTGAAGCTTTCTTT	CSVELGRGNTEAFF
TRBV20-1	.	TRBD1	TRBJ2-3	TGCAGTGCTCGACAGGGCGGGGATACGCAGTATTTT	CSARQGGDTQYF
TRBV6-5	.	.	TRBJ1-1	TGTGCCGCGAAGGGGGGCGTGGGGAACACTGAAGCTTTCTTT	CAAKGGVGNTEAFF
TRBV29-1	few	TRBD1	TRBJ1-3	TGCAGCACTAGTGCAGGGGGCTCTGGAAACACCATATATTTT	CSTSAGGSGNTIYF
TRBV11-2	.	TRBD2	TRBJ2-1	TGTGCCAGCAGCTTAGGAGGACTAGCGGGATCTCACAATGAGCAGTTCTTC	CASSLGGLAGSHNEQFF
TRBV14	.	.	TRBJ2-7	TGTGCCAGCAGCCAAGGAGGCGGATCCTCTTGGGGGATTTACGAGCAGTACTTC	CASSQGGGSSWGIYEQYF
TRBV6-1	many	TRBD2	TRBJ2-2	TGTGCCAGCAGTGAAATTGGCGGGAGGGCCACCGGGGAGCTGTTTTTT	CASSEIGGRATGELFF
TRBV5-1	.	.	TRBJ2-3	TGCGCCAGCAGCTTGGGTCGGGCCGCTAGCACAGATACGCAGTATTTT	CASSLGRAASTDTQYF
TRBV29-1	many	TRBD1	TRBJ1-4	TGCAGCACAAGGACAGGGGGGAATGAAAAACTGTTTTTT	CSTRTGGNEKLFF
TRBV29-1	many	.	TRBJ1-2	TGCAGCGTTGAAGATGAAGTGGTCAGCCTCTATGGCTACACCTTC	CSVEDEVVSLYGYTF
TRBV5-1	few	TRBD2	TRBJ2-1	TGCGCCAGCAAACTCCGGACTAGCGGGGGGAGCTCCTACAATGAGCAGTTCTTC	CASKLRTSGGSSYNEQFF
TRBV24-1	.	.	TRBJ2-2	TGTGCCACCAGTGGCGCCCACACCGGGGAGCTGTTTTTT	CATSGAHTGELFF
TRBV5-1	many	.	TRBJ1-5	TGCGCCAGCAGCTTGACGCAGGGCGTGCAGCCCCAGCATTTT	CASSLTQGVQPQHF
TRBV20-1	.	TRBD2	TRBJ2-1	TGCAGTGCAAGTAGCGGGGCCTCCTACAATGAGCAGTTCTTC	CSASSGASYNEQFF
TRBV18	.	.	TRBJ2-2	TGTGCCAGCTCACCAGGGACAACGAACACCGGGGAGCTGGTTTTT	CASSPGTTNTGELVF
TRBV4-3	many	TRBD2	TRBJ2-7	TGCGCCAGCAGCCAAGTCCGCGGGAGCTCCTACGAGCAGTACTTC	CASSQVRGSSYEQYF
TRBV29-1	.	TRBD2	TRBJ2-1	TGCAGCGTTGAGGGCGGAGCGGGAGTGGACAATGAGCAGTTCTTC	CSVEGGAGVDNEQFF
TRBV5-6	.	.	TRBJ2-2	TGTGCCAGCAGCTTGGGACTAGCGAACACCGGGGAGCTGTTTTTT	CASSLGLANTGELFF
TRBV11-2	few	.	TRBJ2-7	TGTGCCAGCAGCCCGCTTGAGGGAGGCCCCTACGAGCAGTACTTC	CASSPLEGGPYEQYF
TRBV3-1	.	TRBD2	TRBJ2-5	TGTGCCAGCAGCTCGCGGACTAGGGAAGAGACCCAGTACTTC	CASSSRTREETQYF